The rows below give T cell receptor beta chains drawn from one sample of a study of cytomegalovirus exposure and HLA in healthy donors. Clones were sequenced by immunoSEQ multiplex PCR, and TCRdb holds only the in-frame ones, with some missing. The data include roughly 140,000 clones; the top ten clones carry 0.8% to 1%. The sample consisted of PBMCs. These TCRs come from a male donor in good health and CMV-seronegative. The CDR3 runs from the conserved cysteine through the conserved F or W. The order of the fields is J gene, D gene, V gene, CDR3 protein, CDR3 DNA. A D gene is named only where the DNA matches it firmly.

TRBJ1-2 NA TRBV19 CASRRQDNYGYTF TGTGCCAGTAGGAGACAAGATAACTATGGCTACACCTTC
TRBJ2-7 NA TRBV13 CASSLGRAPEQYF TGTGCCAGCAGCTTAGGGCGGGCCCCCGAGCAGTACTTC
TRBJ2-7 NA TRBV5-1 CASSSPYEQYF TGCGCCAGCAGCTCCCCGTACGAGCAGTACTTC
TRBJ1-2 TRBD1 TRBV6-6 CASSSWGTGVNYGYTF TGTGCCAGCAGTTCTTGGGGGACAGGGGTTAACTATGGCTACACCTTC
TRBJ1-2 TRBD1 TRBV11-2 CASRLTGGEYGYTF TGTGCCAGCAGGTTGACAGGGGGGGAGTATGGCTACACCTTC
TRBJ1-1 TRBD1 TRBV7-8 CASSPGTGKTEAFF TGTGCCAGCAGCCCGGGGACAGGGAAGACTGAAGCTTTCTTT
TRBJ1-3 NA TRBV27 CASSRGASGNTIYF TGTGCCAGCAGTCGGGGGGCCTCTGGAAACACCATATATTTT
TRBJ2-7 NA TRBV18 CASSNRDSYEQYF TGTGCCAGCTCCAACAGGGACTCCTACGAGCAGTACTTC
TRBJ2-7 TRBD1 TRBV7-8 CASSFQGAPISYEQYF TGTGCCAGCAGCTTCCAGGGGGCCCCCATCTCCTACGAGCAGTACTTC
TRBJ2-2 NA TRBV9 CASSVGLGYTGELFF TGTGCCAGCAGCGTCGGACTCGGGTACACCGGGGAGCTGTTTTTT
TRBJ1-2 NA TRBV7-9 CASSLGANQFYGYTF TGTGCCAGCAGCTTAGGGGCAAACCAGTTCTATGGCTACACCTTC
TRBJ1-2 TRBD1 TRBV27 CASRPTGGPMGSYGYTF TGTGCCAGCAGGCCGACAGGGGGTCCAATGGGGAGCTATGGCTACACCTTC
TRBJ1-1 TRBD1 TRBV4-1 CASSQDERGRDGFAEAFF TGCGCCAGCAGCCAAGATGAGAGGGGGCGCGATGGTTTCGCTGAAGCTTTCTTT